A selection of T cell receptor beta chains follows, all from one sample in a study of blood T cell repertoires in COVID-19. The protocol was immunoSEQ multiplex PCR, while the TCRdb copy is restricted to in-frame clones and leaves out a portion. This sample has approximately 450,000 clones, with approximately 92% found just once. The source material was PBMCs or T cells enriched from blood (not recorded which). These receptors originate from a man younger than 40 who had recovered from COVID-19. CDR3s include the opening cysteine and the closing phenylalanine or tryptophan. D genes are given only for firm matches. Clone size is stated in some rows and not others, as once, few, many or a class when expanded.

j_call: TRBJ2-7
d_call: TRBD2
clone_size: -
v_call: TRBV7-9
cdr3_aa: CASSLAIETSGSFHEQYF
cdr3_nt: TGTGCCAGCAGCTTAGCAATCGAAACTAGCGGGAGTTTCCACGAGCAGTACTTC

j_call: TRBJ2-3
d_call: -
clone_size: few
v_call: TRBV11-2
cdr3_aa: CASSSISRGRRADTQYF
cdr3_nt: TGTGCCAGCAGCTCCATATCCAGGGGGAGGAGAGCAGATACGCAGTATTTT

j_call: TRBJ1-2
d_call: TRBD1
clone_size: -
v_call: TRBV29-1
cdr3_aa: CSGVRTGGDGYTF
cdr3_nt: TGCAGCGGAGTACGGACAGGGGGCGATGGCTACACCTTC

j_call: TRBJ2-1
d_call: -
clone_size: -
v_call: TRBV23-1
cdr3_aa: CASSLRQRAYNEQFF
cdr3_nt: TGCGCCAGCAGTCTTCGACAGAGAGCCTACAATGAGCAGTTCTTC

j_call: TRBJ2-6
d_call: -
clone_size: once
v_call: TRBV24-1
cdr3_aa: CATGGRDLDSGANVLTF
cdr3_nt: TGTGCCACCGGGGGCCGGGACCTCGACTCTGGGGCCAACGTCCTGACTTTC

j_call: TRBJ2-3
d_call: TRBD1
clone_size: -
v_call: TRBV4-2
cdr3_aa: CASSQEGTATTDTQYF
cdr3_nt: TGTGCCAGCAGCCAAGAAGGGACAGCTACCACAGATACGCAGTATTTT

j_call: TRBJ2-7
d_call: -
clone_size: -
v_call: TRBV18
cdr3_aa: CASSPGTGLLYEQYF
cdr3_nt: TGTGCCAGCTCACCCGGAACGGGACTCCTATACGAGCAGTACTTC

j_call: TRBJ2-3
d_call: -
clone_size: -
v_call: TRBV27
cdr3_aa: CASSLGLATTDTQYF
cdr3_nt: TGTGCCAGCAGTTTAGGGCTAGCGACCACAGATACGCAGTATTTT

j_call: TRBJ1-5
d_call: TRBD1
clone_size: -
v_call: TRBV2
cdr3_aa: CASSEEQGLRNQPQHF
cdr3_nt: TGTGCCAGCAGTGAAGAACAGGGGCTCCGCAATCAGCCCCAGCATTTT

j_call: TRBJ1-6
d_call: -
clone_size: -
v_call: TRBV5-1
cdr3_aa: CASSEGLSYNSPLHF
cdr3_nt: TGCGCCAGCAGCGAGGGACTCTCCTATAATTCACCCCTCCACTTT

j_call: TRBJ1-5
d_call: -
clone_size: -
v_call: TRBV12-3/TRBV12-4
cdr3_aa: CASSRLNQPQHF
cdr3_nt: TGTGCCAGCAGTCGACTCAATCAGCCCCAGCATTTT

j_call: TRBJ1-3
d_call: -
clone_size: -
v_call: TRBV7-9
cdr3_aa: CASIPPRDGSGNTIYF
cdr3_nt: TGTGCCAGCATCCCTCCCAGGGATGGCTCTGGAAACACCATATATTTT

j_call: TRBJ2-1
d_call: -
clone_size: many
v_call: TRBV2
cdr3_aa: CASSLRLGQRNEQFF
cdr3_nt: TGTGCCAGCAGTCTCCGACTAGGTCAGCGCAATGAGCAGTTCTTC

j_call: TRBJ2-6
d_call: TRBD2
clone_size: -
v_call: TRBV19
cdr3_aa: CASLSGRLYPGANVLTF
cdr3_nt: TGTGCCAGTTTAAGCGGGAGGCTTTATCCTGGGGCCAACGTCCTGACTTTC

j_call: TRBJ2-2
d_call: -
clone_size: -
v_call: TRBV6-6
cdr3_aa: CASSYGLAGELFF
cdr3_nt: TGTGCCAGCAGTTACGGCCTAGCGGGGGAGCTGTTTTTT

j_call: TRBJ1-2
d_call: TRBD1
clone_size: -
v_call: TRBV27
cdr3_aa: CASRPGTGLREGYTF
cdr3_nt: TGTGCCAGCAGACCCGGGACAGGGCTTAGGGAGGGCTACACCTTC

j_call: TRBJ1-6
d_call: -
clone_size: once
v_call: TRBV27
cdr3_aa: CASRTANSPLHF
cdr3_nt: TGTGCCAGCAGAACTGCAAATTCGCCCCTCCACTTT

j_call: TRBJ2-2
d_call: -
clone_size: once
v_call: TRBV19
cdr3_aa: CASSPLAGELFF
cdr3_nt: TGTGCCAGTAGCCCCCTCGCCGGGGAGCTGTTTTTT

j_call: TRBJ2-3
d_call: TRBD1
clone_size: -
v_call: TRBV5-1
cdr3_aa: CASSLAGTGFRTDTQYF
cdr3_nt: TGCGCCAGCAGCTTGGCCGGGACAGGGTTTAGGACAGATACGCAGTATTTT

j_call: TRBJ2-7
d_call: -
clone_size: once
v_call: TRBV19
cdr3_aa: CASSILDDSSYEQYF
cdr3_nt: TGTGCCAGTAGTATCCTCGATGACAGTTCCTACGAGCAGTACTTC

j_call: TRBJ2-7
d_call: TRBD1
clone_size: -
v_call: TRBV28
cdr3_aa: CASSFSGTGEPYF
cdr3_nt: TGTGCCAGCAGTTTCAGTGGGACAGGGGAGCCGTACTTC

j_call: TRBJ2-3
d_call: -
clone_size: -
v_call: TRBV5-1
cdr3_aa: CASELGSTQYF
cdr3_nt: TGCGCCAGCGAACTCGGTTCTACGCAGTATTTT

j_call: TRBJ2-7
d_call: TRBD2
clone_size: -
v_call: TRBV2
cdr3_aa: CASSLAGGPYEQYF
cdr3_nt: TGTGCCAGCAGTTTAGCGGGAGGGCCCTACGAGCAGTACTTC

j_call: TRBJ2-2
d_call: TRBD2
clone_size: -
v_call: TRBV9
cdr3_aa: CASLAGGPGGELFF
cdr3_nt: TGTGCCAGCCTAGCGGGAGGGCCTGGCGGGGAGCTGTTTTTT